This T cell receptor beta chain was recovered during a study of control samples from healthy donors and cancer patients. The table came from immunoSEQ multiplex PCR; TCRdb's copy has only in-frame clones and leaves some out. The sample includes 150,000 or so clones, approximately 94% seen only once; the top ten take 4.5% to 6%. V was trimmed by 4 bases and J by 8 bases, leaving 8 bases between them. The germline V gene has CDR1 SQVTM and CDR2 ANQGSEA. This CDR3 is built from 10 residues. The sample consisted of blood. V and J are TRBV29-1 and TRBJ1-2, with D tentatively TRBD1 (5 bases). The clonotype was recovered from a man in his forties or fifties in good health. DNA for the CDR3: TGCAGCGTTGCTGGGGGAGGCTACACCTTC. Translating gives CSVAGGGYTF.